This T cell receptor (beta chain) was sequenced for a study of cytomegalovirus exposure and HLA in healthy donors. Vbeta (60) and Jbeta (13) primers were used in the PCR. Assay: immunoSEQ multiplex PCR; the TCRdb copy retains only in-frame clones and omits some. The sample lists approximately 260,000 clones; about nine tenths were seen once. General study findings and limits: Many donors shared some public TCRs, even though most TCR sequences were rare.

From germline, CDR1 is MRHNA and CDR2 SNTAGT. Unmatched junction bases numbered 3, after V lost 5 bases and J lost 2 bases. CDR3 length: 14 residues. Remarks on this clone: No antigen is known for it.

V gene TRBV6-4 combines with J gene TRBJ2-3; 8 nucleotides line up with TRBD2. This TCR derives from a girl between 2 and 10 years old in good health and CMV-seronegative. The sample taken for sequencing was PBMCs. DNA of the CDR3: TGTGCCAGCAGTAGCGGGAGATCCACAGATACGCAGTATTTT. Translated, it gives CASSSGRSTDTQYF.